These 14 T cell receptor beta chains came from one sample sequenced in a study of Graves' ophthalmopathy and Graves' hyperthyroidism. Transcripts of RNA were the source for amplifying TCR beta CDR3 regions. The library came from an HTBI-primed first-round RT-PCR and a second-round multiplex PCR. TCRdb passed the multiplex PCR reads through MiXCR, listing each CDR3 protein once. Among hundreds of thousands of distinct CDR3 sequences listed, around 40% were seen once. What was sequenced was peripheral blood. These receptors came from an adult man with Graves' ophthalmopathy.

Comment on this clonotype: The junction departs from the called germline gene at one end, perhaps through a read error. The chain joins TRBV28 to TRBJ1-5; D is unclear. Looked up from germline, CDR1 is MDHEN and CDR2 is SYDVKM. The CDR3 runs to 11 residues. The CDR3 reads CASSLYGRSDF. DNA of the CDR3: TGTGCCAGCAGTTTATATGGTCGTTCGGATTTT. Based on the CDR3 plus reference TRBV28 and TRBJ1-5, the full variable domain is DVKVTQSSRYLVKRTGEKVFLECVQDMDHENMFWYRQDPGLGLRLIYFSYDVKMKEKGDIPEGYSVSREKKERFSLILESASTNQTSMYLCASSLYGRSDFGDGTRLSIL.

This chain links TRBV7-9 with TRBJ1-6, with 9 bases identical to TRBD1. J gave up 8 bases and V 3 bases, and 11 bases lay outside the gene matches. CDR1 SEHNR and CDR2 FQNEAQ come from the germline V gene (reference sequence). The CDR3 runs 17 residues. CDR3 sequence (DNA): TGTGCCAGCAGCTTCTTAACAGGGGGCGCCTGGTATTCACCCCTCCACTTT. Protein: CASSFLTGGAWYSPLHF.

This clonotype has at least ten counts. This chain links TRBV10-3 with TRBJ1-2; 7 bases match TRBD1. The CDR3 contains 13 residues. The ends lost 7 bases at V and 6 bases at J; junction bases unmatched: 8. Germline V gene sequence: CDR1 ENHRY, CDR2 SYGVKD. CDR3 amino acids: CAITGTEENGYTF. The CDR3 bases are TGTGCCATCACAGGGACAGAGGAGAATGGCTACACCTTC.

The V call is TRBV7-8, the J call TRBJ1-2; D remains ambiguous. Germline V gene data show CDR1 as SGHVS and CDR2 as FQNEAQ. This CDR3 is 17 amino acids long. The V end lost 5 bases, the J end lost 0 bases, and 19 bases lay between the germline ends. The CDR3 DNA follows: TGTGCCAGCAGCCCGCTCGAGGTGAGAACAGCTAACTATGGCTACACCTTC. This gives the protein CASSPLEVRTANYGYTF.

In its sample, this clonotype was seen many times. The chain uses TRBV11-2 and TRBJ2-5; D unresolved. Looked up from germline, CDR1 is SGHAT and CDR2 is FQNNGV. The CDR3 length is 15 residues. Between the trimmed V and J ends, which lost 1 base and 3 bases, there was a span of 12 bases. CDR3 nucleotide sequence: TGTGCCAGCAGCTTAGTGACCGACGGAGAAGAGACCCAGTACTTC. It is translated as CASSLVTDGEETQYF.

This chain joins TRBV20-1 and TRBJ2-2, with 8 bases identical to TRBD1. CDR1 is DFQATT, CDR2 SNEGSKA, per germline (reference sequence). V lost 5 bases and J lost 6; bases outside the gene matches: 8. CDR3 length equals 14 residues. The DNA of the CDR3 is TGCAGTGCTTCCCGGGACAGGATGTCCGGGGAGCTGTTTTTT. Its protein is CSASRDRMSGELFF.

This clonotype was seen many times. V is TRBV9 and J is TRBJ1-2; maybe TRBD1 (5 bases). Trimming cost V 7 bases and J 8 bases, with 9 bases left between them. Germline lookup yields CDR1 SGDLS and CDR2 YYNGEE. This CDR3 has 10 amino acids. DNA of the CDR3: TGTGCCAGCGGAGAGGGGGGCTACACCTTC. Protein: CASGEGGYTF.

This clonotype was seen repeatedly, ten times or more. This rearrangement joins TRBV29-1 to TRBJ1-2; TRBD1 aligns across 7 bases. Germline-derived CDR1 and CDR2 are SQVTM and ANQGSEA. The CDR3 contains 12 residues. The junction had 0 bases not matched to a gene; V was cut back by 1 base and J by 4 bases. In nucleotides, the CDR3 is TGCAGCGTTGAAGGACAGGGCTATGGCTACACCTTC. Its protein product is CSVEGQGYGYTF.

The chain employs TRBV6-6 and TRBJ1-2; the match to TRBD1 covers 8 bases. V gave up 5 bases and J gave up 8 bases; unmatched junction bases: 10. Germline V lookup: CDR1 MNHNY, CDR2 SVGAGI (reference sequence). The CDR3 covers 14 residues. CDR3 residues: CASSREGQGWGYTF. The CDR3 DNA is TGTGCCAGCAGTCGAGAAGGACAGGGTTGGGGCTACACCTTC.

As DNA, the CDR3 is TGTGCCTGGAGTCCGGGATTCCTACAAGAGACCCAGTACTTC. Its translation: CAWSPGFLQETQYF. The V gene is TRBV30, the J gene TRBJ2-5; TRBD2 might be the D (5 bases). This CDR3 is 14 amino acids long. Trimming stripped 2 bases from V and 2 bases from J, with 12 bases between. Germline values: CDR1 GTSNPN, CDR2 SVGIG (reference sequence).

Of note for this clonotype: The germline gene is not matched at one end of the junction; a read error may be the cause. CDR3 sequence reads: CSTRGDRKTYGYTF. In nucleotides, the CDR3 is TGCAGTACTAGGGGGGACAGGAAGACCTATGGCTACACCTTC. The V gene is TRBV20-1, the J gene TRBJ1-2; TRBD1 aligns across 8 bases. Germline CDR1 is DFQATT and CDR2 is SNEGSKA (reference sequence). This CDR3 comprises 14 residues.

This clonotype was detected many times. The gene calls are TRBV7-9 and TRBJ1-2; D is ambiguous. The V gene's germline CDR1 is SEHNR and CDR2 FQNEAQ (reference sequence). This CDR3 comprises 13 residues. The V end was cut by 5 bases, the J end by 6 bases, with 13 bases between. The CDR3 reads CASSLLRPDGYTF. The CDR3, as DNA: TGTGCCAGCAGCCTACTAAGGCCCGATGGCTACACCTTC.

This clonotype has only a few counts. This chain links TRBV11-2 with TRBJ1-1; D is unclear. This CDR3 is built from 13 residues. V lost 5 bases and J lost 4, with 11 bases in between. The germline V gene encodes CDR1 SGHAT and CDR2 FQNNGV. CDR3 region: CASSPRRSTEAFF. CDR3 DNA sequence: TGTGCCAGCAGCCCCCGGCGTAGCACTGAAGCTTTCTTT.

The CDR3 sequence: CTSSTGEYGYTF. As DNA, the CDR3 is TGTACCAGCAGCACAGGGGAGTATGGCTACACCTTC. The V and J genes are TRBV7-2 and TRBJ1-2; 7 nucleotides match TRBD1. Looked up from germline, CDR1 is SGHTA and CDR2 is FQGNSA. The CDR3 length is 12 residues. V shed 5 bases, J shed 5 bases, and the junction held 2 bases outside the gene matches.